This T cell receptor beta chain came from a study of cytomegalovirus exposure and HLA in healthy donors (dated by TCRdb to the late 2010s). Concerning the study at large: According to an earlier analysis of several hundred of the donors, about 190 million T cells yielded 90 million to 130 million unique TCR beta sequences and approximately 300 Gb of sequence data. An early release that covered roughly 600 HLA-typed donors contained approximately 300 gigabases of sequencing data and approximately 85 million unique TCR sequences. Of the approximately 400 genotyped donors, roughly 85% fell in the genetic ancestry cluster associated with self-reported Caucasian donors. The aim of the study was to test whether cataloging public T cell receptors could identify signatures of past pathogen exposure. Using immunosequencing, the study profiled T cell repertoires from approximately 700 subjects and related those repertoires to cytomegalovirus serostatus. Besides the first cohort of roughly 700 subjects, a separate validation cohort made up of over a hundred different subjects was used. The study combined high-throughput TCR immunosequencing, statistical association of individual TCRs with disease status, and machine learning to predict cytomegalovirus infection status. A later analysis re-examined previously published TCR beta repertoires from just over 650 donors and added high-resolution HLA genotyping to investigate patterns of TCR occurrence. In the later analysis, no new phenotypic data were used to find candidate immune exposures; instead, reliance was placed on TCR beta sequences and their occurrence across donors. In an earlier analysis of 587 of the donors, high-throughput TCR beta sequencing was used to judge whether each TCR beta V gene segment behaved as functional or pseudogenic. Alongside the repertoire data, information on donor age, sex, ethnicity and CMV serostatus was compiled. A later genetic analysis took genome-wide SNP genotypes for about three fifths of the roughly 700 donors and used that subset as a discovery cohort. Every discovery cohort repertoire had been produced on one sequencing platform. HLA typing covered class I and class II loci at four-digit resolution. The number of donors typed differed by locus, with roughly 629-640 for A, B, C, DRB1 and DQB1, 522 for DQA1, about 610 for DPA1, and roughly 450 for DPB1. About 5 DR-DQ haplotypes were handled as single units for association and clustering, since linkage in the cohort was strong. Among 300 to 500 genotyped donors of the cohort, an average of about 220,000 unique TCR beta nucleotide sequences was sequenced per donor, of which roughly 18% were non-productive.

What the work shows at the level of the full study, not this receptor alone: An association between a missense DCLRE1C variant and V-gene and J-gene trimming of TCR beta chains was found in a later genetic analysis and replicated in an independent cohort. In a later analysis, 16,951 TCR beta sequences were associated with specific HLA alleles at a false discovery rate of 0.05. In this cohort, only TCR beta chains were sequenced, and detectable features were limited by the absence of alpha or paired-chain data. According to a later analysis, TCR association rates differed among HLA loci, with DRB1 alleles showing the most associated TCRs and HLA-C alleles showing the fewest. Cytomegalovirus status was reported to be diagnosed by the classifier with high specificity and sensitivity in both the original and validation cohorts. It was suggested by the authors that the approach could potentially be generalized to other disease states and immunological phenotypes. The study gave a list of about 160 TCR beta chains associated with cytomegalovirus. Strong co-occurrence of HLA alleles, especially DR and DQ, made assigning TCR associations to individual alleles difficult. For the cohort, immune exposure information was limited to CMV serostatus. Three of the identified cytomegalovirus-associated TCR beta chains were confirmed in vitro to be specific for cytomegalovirus antigens. The earlier analysis of 587 of the donors excluded over 15 rarely observed V segments, including chromosome 9 orphons, because counts were too low. Compared with the 666-donor mean, donors in an Asian-associated ancestry cluster had fewer N-insertions in productive TCRs, according to a later genetic analysis. Several of the top co-occurrence clusters appeared to be linked to parvovirus B19, influenza, CMV and Epstein-Barr virus, according to a later analysis. The 87-base-pair reads could not distinguish some IMGT-functional V segments, including TRBV6-2 and TRBV6-3, so those segments were excluded. Most TCR sequences were seen in very few donors, while some public TCRs were found in many individuals. A further reported finding was that TCR beta sequences accurately predicted the HLA-A and HLA-B alleles for most subjects in the first cohort. Because HLA typing was missing for some donors at each locus, association tests included only the typed subset. A cluster of highly shared sequence variants was judged likely to represent a technical artifact of the sequencing pipeline. Sequencing depth was assumed to be roughly uniform across donors in the presence/absence analyses, though that assumption may not hold. In an earlier analysis of over 550 of the donors, most TCR beta V segments were observed in productive rearrangements about 87% or about 30% of the time, broadly matching IMGT annotations. A later analysis found that most CMV-associated TCR beta chains appeared HLA-restricted, with HLA associations seemingly driven largely by CMV exposure. Linkage disequilibrium might explain the correlated functional status among segregating V segments, but an unknown experimental factor could not be ruled out. In a later analysis, HLA-associated TCR beta chains showed more clonal expansion and lower generation probabilities than non-associated chains that were equally common.

Libraries were constructed by the immunoSEQ multiplex PCR assay. The multiplex PCR relied on a mix of 60 forward primers for TCR Vbeta segments and 13 reverse primers for TCR Jbeta segments. A multiplex PCR assay on genomic DNA amplified the CDR3 region of rearranged TCR beta genes. The Illumina HiSeq System was used to sequence the amplified TCR beta libraries as 87-base-pair reads. Per the source publication's procedure: In a later analysis, some 80 million unique TCR beta chains were counted across the 500 to 850 repertoires, and approximately 11 million of these chains were shared by at least two donors. A nearest-neighbor algorithm error-corrected the raw reads and collapsed the reads into unique sequences, merging closely related sequences to remove PCR and sequencing errors. V, D and J gene segments were assigned by aligning CDR3 sequences to IMGT reference sequences. For a sequence to be retained, a match of at least six nucleotides was required to both a V gene segment and a J gene segment. Rearrangements were called productive when the CDR3 lacked stop codons and stayed in frame with V and J; all others were non-productive. Following IMGT convention, CDR3 was defined as the stretch from the second conserved V-encoded cysteine to the conserved J-encoded phenylalanine. The earlier analysis of some 580 of the donors excluded any sequence lacking an unambiguous match to a single V gene segment. An earlier analysis of 587 of the donors classified V segments as functional when productive rearrangements were above 56.7% and as segregating when the standard deviation between donors was above 5%. A statistical classification framework was built to diagnose cytomegalovirus status from the catalog of TCR beta chain sequences. V and J gene assignment, in a later analysis, came from comparing TCR nucleotide sequences with IMGT/GENE-DB human TR gene sequences. A later analysis assigned CDR3 sequences and most-parsimonious VDJ recombination scenarios with the TCRdist pipeline. In a later analysis, every TCR beta chain was defined by the combination of its CDR3 amino acid sequence and its V-gene family, and reads without a unique V-gene family were dropped. To address suspected cross-contamination and a sequencing artifact, a later analysis removed around 600 highly shared, low-generation-probability nucleotide sequences. A later analysis calculated a clonal expansion index for each public chain from normalized within-repertoire ranks of inferred template counts. Generation probabilities in a later analysis came from a VDJ recombination model fitted to out-of-frame rearrangements, and those results were checked against IGoR. In a later analysis, TCR-TCR, TCR-HLA and TCR-CMV co-occurrence was scored with hypergeometric tests, and a repertoire-size bias correction was applied to TCR pairs. A later analysis estimated false discovery rates by permuting HLA or CMV assignments 20 times. In a later analysis, co-occurring TCRs were grouped using DBSCAN, with TCRdist sequence similarity added in when clustering inside HLA-allele-positive subsets. For co-occurrence clustering, repertoires with fewer than 30,000 or more than 120,000 public chains were excluded, along with about five repertoires with anomalous nucleotide sharing. What TCRdb holds here is the immuneACCESS table cut down to in-frame rearrangements. Part of the clones is not present; checked against another copy, under half of the missing clones reflect an unresolved V gene, and the others are unexplained. The DNA gave D and trimming, while V, J and clone size come from that table. This sample holds 120,000 or so clones; 77% were observed only once. The ten largest clones add up to 5.8% of the sample.

On this clone: It has no known antigen specificity. Per-base quality was not reported, and no clone a single base away is much larger than it.

From V the trimming removes 5 bases and from J it removes 5 bases, while the gene matches leave 10 bases of the junction unaccounted for. The CDR3 goes from the cysteine to the phenylalanine over 15 residues. CDR3 DNA is the only sequence kept; it has 45 bases, read in frame from the first base. Taken from the germline V gene, the CDR1 and CDR2 loops are SNHLY and FYNNEI. The cohort consisted of 650 to 850 healthy bone marrow donors. Cohort members were all nominally healthy when sampled, although unrecorded immune exposures were likely present. The donor was CMV seropositive and belonged to the group of a few hundred seropositive cohort members. Each donor provided a peripheral blood sample, and peripheral blood mononuclear cells were used for TCR beta sequencing. The Qiagen DNeasy Blood Extraction Kit was used to extract genomic DNA from the blood cell samples.

The sequencing sample was made of PBMCs. The clonotype originates from a man younger than 30 in good health and CMV-seropositive. The chain joins TRBV2 to TRBJ2-5; 8 of the junction bases match TRBD1. The CDR3 region has the sequence CASSFDRTGTETQYF. The nucleotides read TGTGCCAGCAGTTTCGATCGGACAGGGACGGAGACCCAGTACTTC.